The 28 T cell receptor beta chains listed next were all sequenced from one sample in a study of T cell repertoires in cytomegalovirus infection. TCRdb recomputed calls from the reads with MiXCR, one row per CDR3 protein. The top ten hold roughly 77% of the sample, which has 110,000 or so distinct CDR3 sequences, about 30% seen once. These receptors have no identified antigens. Sequencing was performed on CD8+ T cells from cultured PBMCs, taken from culture after CMV antigen stimulation. Receptors were obtained from a human donor in good health (CMV status not recorded). Some clones in this sample may be carry-over from other donors' samples.

This clonotype was recorded a few times. This rearrangement joins TRBV4-1 to TRBJ2-5; D is uncertain. The germline V and J ends were trimmed by 5 bases and 2 bases, with 15 bases remaining between them. Per the germline V gene, CDR1 is MGHRA and CDR2 is YSYEKL. This CDR3 is built from 15 residues. CDR3 sequence reads: CASSVEPGLQETQYF. As DNA, the CDR3 is TGCGCCAGCAGCGTCGAACCGGGCCTTCAAGAGACCCAGTACTTC.

The rearrangement uses TRBV4-1 and TRBJ2-1; D gene unclear. Germline CDR1 reads MGHRA; CDR2 reads YSYEKL. With 1 base removed from V and 6 bases from J, the gap between germline ends came to 4 bases. The CDR3 extends over 12 amino acids. In nucleotides, the CDR3 is TGCGCCAGCAGCCAAGGCGGCAATGAGCAGTTCTTC. It codes for CASSQGGNEQFF.

The chain recombines TRBV7-9 with TRBJ2-7, with D perhaps matching TRBD2 (6 bases). V shed 5 bases and J shed 2 bases, with 13 bases lying between them. This CDR3 region has 14 residues. Germline-derived CDR1 and CDR2 are SEHNR and FQNEAQ (reference sequence). The CDR3 bases are TGTGCCAGCAGCCCGCAGGGAGGAGCCTACGAGCAGTACTTC. Translation gives CASSPQGGAYEQYF.

The chain carries TRBV27 and TRBJ2-7; D is undetermined. Germline CDR1 is MNHEY and CDR2 is SMNVEV (reference sequence). The CDR3 sequence is 13 residues long. The germline V and J ends were trimmed by 6 bases and 6 bases, with 15 bases remaining between them. The CDR3 protein is CASSPGLGGEQYF. In DNA form, the CDR3 reads TGTGCCAGCAGCCCAGGTCTGGGTGGCGAGCAGTACTTC.

This clonotype was detected only once. The chain combines TRBV3-1 with TRBJ2-2; D gene uncertain. CDR1 LGHDT and CDR2 YNNKEL come from the germline V gene (reference sequence). Trimming removed 4 bases from V and 2 bases from J, with 8 bases in between. CDR3 size: 14 residues. CDR3 nucleotides: TGTGCCAGCAGCCTTAAAATCAACACCGGGGAGCTGTTTTTT. Protein product: CASSLKINTGELFF.

The V gene is TRBV2, the J gene TRBJ2-1, with D perhaps matching TRBD1 or TRBD2 (6 bases each). CDR3 length: 16 amino acids. Trimming cost V 6 bases and J 0 bases, with 15 bases left between them. Germline V gene lookup returns CDR1 SNHLY and CDR2 FYNNEI. The CDR3 DNA reads as TGTGCCAGCAGAGCCGGACAGACTAGCTCCTACAATGAGCAGTTCTTC. It codes for CASRAGQTSSYNEQFF.

The chain has TRBV6-5 and TRBJ1-2; D is undetermined. This CDR3 is 16 amino acids long. Germline V CDR1 and CDR2: MNHEY, SVGAGI. Between the trimmed V and J ends, which lost 0 bases and 0 bases, there was a span of 11 bases. The CDR3 DNA sequence: TGTGCCAGCAGTTACTCAATGCTTCTCTCTAACTATGGCTACACCTTC. This sequence encodes CASSYSMLLSNYGYTF.

This clonotype was counted once. This chain links TRBV27 with TRBJ2-1; 8 nucleotides align to TRBD1. V lost 3 bases, J lost 5 bases, and 3 bases stayed unmatched. The CDR3 length is 14 residues. Germline loops: CDR1 MNHEY, CDR2 SMNVEV (reference sequence). CDR3 nucleotide sequence: TGTGCCAGCAGTTTTGGGACAGGCCACAATGAGCAGTTCTTC. Translating gives CASSFGTGHNEQFF.

V and J are TRBV12-3 or TRBV12-4 and TRBJ2-1; no clear D. The CDR3 has 15 amino acids. V gave up 3 bases and J gave up 0 bases, with 9 bases separating them. The CDR3 region is CASSLIMSSYNEQFF. The CDR3 nucleotides are TGTGCCAGCAGTTTGATCATGAGCTCCTACAATGAGCAGTTCTTC.

This clonotype showed up many times. This chain joins TRBV7-2 and TRBJ1-1; weak D call: TRBD1 (6 bases). The CDR3 is 14 residues long. Per germline, CDR1 SGHTA and CDR2 FQGNSA. Trimming shortened V by 1 base and J by 7 bases, and 13 bases separated the two germline ends. In DNA, the CDR3 is TGTGCCAGCAGCTTAGAAGGGCCAGGGGATGAAGCTTTCTTT. It specifies CASSLEGPGDEAFF.

V and J are TRBV19 and TRBJ1-5; D unclear. Germline lookup yields CDR1 LNHDA and CDR2 SQIVND (reference sequence). V lost 5 bases and J 7 bases, leaving 18 bases between the germline ends. CDR3 length: 15 residues. The CDR3 protein is CASSPLLGSGQPQHF. The DNA of the CDR3 is TGTGCCAGTAGTCCCCTACTTGGGTCCGGGCAGCCCCAGCATTTT. The complete variable domain, with remaining parts taken from reference TRBV19 and TRBJ1-5, reads DGGITQSPKYLFRKEGQNVTLSCEQNLNHDAMYWYRQDPGQGLRLIYYSQIVNDFQKGDIAEGYSVSREKKESFPLTVTSAQKNPTAFYLCASSPLLGSGQPQHFGDGTRLSIL.

The genes are TRBV5-6 and TRBJ1-1; unclear D gene. Per germline, CDR1 SGHDT and CDR2 YYEEEE. Deletions cut 1 base from V and 4 bases from J, with 8 bases between. The CDR3 contains 13 residues. The DNA for the CDR3 is TGTGCCAGCAGCTTGAGGTTTTCCACTGAAGCTTTCTTT. Amino acid sequence: CASSLRFSTEAFF.

This clonotype has ten or more counts. The chain joins TRBV7-9 to TRBJ1-1, with unresolved D. This CDR3 is built from 17 residues. V was clipped by 1 base and J by 1 base, with 16 bases between them. Germline V gives CDR1 SEHNR, CDR2 FQNEAQ (reference sequence). Here the CDR3 reads CASSLGRLLVRNTEAFF. CDR3 DNA sequence: TGTGCCAGCAGCTTAGGTCGCCTTCTGGTCCGGAACACTGAAGCTTTCTTT.

There are a few counts of this clonotype. The chain is built from TRBV6-6 and TRBJ2-1; 8 bases agree with TRBD1. The V gene's germline CDR1 is MNHNY and CDR2 SVGAGI (reference sequence). Trimming took 0 bases from V and 9 from J; bases not matched to a gene: 7. CDR3 length: 15 amino acids. CDR3 DNA: TGTGCCAGCAGTTACTCGGGGCAGGGGGCAGCTGAGCAGTTCTTC. Translated, it gives CASSYSGQGAAEQFF.

The chain recombines TRBV29-1 with TRBJ2-1; D gene ambiguous. Germline CDR1 SQVTM, CDR2 ANQGSEA. V lost 1 base and J lost 1, with 11 bases in between. The CDR3 extends over 15 amino acids. CDR3 nucleotides: TGCAGCGTTGAAGCCCCTGAGATATCCTACAATGAGCAGTTCTTC. Translating gives CSVEAPEISYNEQFF.

The chain uses TRBV29-1 and TRBJ2-5; 8 bases match TRBD1. Germline lookup yields CDR1 SQVTM and CDR2 ANQGSEA. Trimming at V came to 3 bases and at J to 4 bases, leaving 7 bases not matched to a gene. The CDR3 covers 14 residues. DNA of the CDR3: TGCAGCGTTGATGGACCCGGGACAGGAGAGACCCAGTACTTC. Protein sequence: CSVDGPGTGETQYF.

This clonotype was detected ten times or more. The chain joins TRBV7-6 to TRBJ2-7; a weak D match, TRBD1 (5 bases). Germline values: CDR1 SGHVS, CDR2 FNYEAQ. V gave up 5 bases and J gave up 0 bases, with 8 bases separating them. This CDR3 has 13 residues. The CDR3 DNA follows: TGTGCCAGCAGCCTAGACAGCTCCTACGAGCAGTACTTC. Encoded protein: CASSLDSSYEQYF.

This clonotype showed up just a few times. The genes are TRBV2 and TRBJ1-4, with D unresolved. Trimming took 1 base from V and 0 from J, leaving 6 bases between them. Germline CDR1 reads SNHLY; CDR2 reads FYNNEI. The CDR3 is 15 residues long. In DNA form, the CDR3 reads TGTGCCAGCAGTGAAGGTGAATCAACTAATGAAAAACTGTTTTTT. It codes for CASSEGESTNEKLFF.

CDR3 sequence: CASSEGLGEDTQYF. The DNA of the CDR3 is TGTGCCAGCAGTGAAGGGTTAGGTGAAGATACGCAGTATTTT. The gene calls are TRBV25-1 and TRBJ2-3; D not resolved. Germline V gene sequence: CDR1 MGHDK, CDR2 SYGVNS. V dropped 2 bases and J dropped 5 bases, with 11 bases sitting between them. This CDR3 has 14 amino acids.

Many counts were recorded for this clonotype. This chain joins TRBV7-9 and TRBJ2-7; D remains unclear. Looked up from germline, CDR1 is SEHNR and CDR2 is FQNEAQ (reference sequence). Trimming pared 0 bases from V and 0 bases from J, leaving 6 bases between. The CDR3 consists of 14 residues. The chain's CDR3 is CASSLARSSYEQYF. The CDR3 coding sequence is TGTGCCAGCAGCTTAGCACGGAGCTCCTACGAGCAGTACTTC.

The genes are TRBV20-1 and TRBJ2-7, with D perhaps matching TRBD1 (6 bases). The CDR3 is made up of 17 amino acids. V was trimmed by 5 bases and J by 2 bases, leaving 25 bases between them. The germline gives CDR1 DFQATT, CDR2 SNEGSKA (reference sequence). In DNA, the CDR3 is TGCAGTGCTCCCCATCTTCGGACAGCCAGCCCTACCTACGAGCAGTACTTC. Translating it yields CSAPHLRTASPTYEQYF.

The rearrangement uses TRBV7-4 and TRBJ2-7; 9 nucleotides agree with TRBD1. The ends lost 1 base at V and 6 bases at J; junction bases unmatched: 4. The CDR3 has 14 amino acids. Germline-derived CDR1 and CDR2 are SGHVT and SQSDAQ. Written as DNA, the CDR3 is TGTGCCAGCAGCTTAGTCACAGGGGGCGCCGAGCAGTACTTC. This translates into CASSLVTGGAEQYF.

This clonotype has more than one count but fewer than ten. CDR3 sequence reads: CASRQGTHEQYF. The CDR3 DNA follows: TGTGCCAGCAGACAGGGGACGCACGAGCAGTACTTC. The V and J genes are TRBV27 and TRBJ2-7; 7 positions agree with TRBD1. Trimming took 6 bases from V and 5 from J; bases not matched to a gene: 4. The CDR3 contains 12 residues. CDR1 is MNHEY, CDR2 SMNVEV, per germline (reference sequence).

This clonotype was seen once. The V gene is TRBV28, the J gene TRBJ2-7, with 7 bases that match TRBD2. J lost 1 base, V lost 7 bases, and 10 bases had no gene match. Per germline, CDR1 MDHEN and CDR2 SYDVKM. This CDR3 contains 15 residues. CDR3 sequence reads: CASTNPVGGSYEQYF. The CDR3 region has the DNA TGTGCCAGCACCAACCCAGTGGGGGGGTCCTACGAGCAGTACTTC.

This clonotype was seen a few times. The chain combines TRBV2 with TRBJ1-4; D not resolved. Deletions cut 7 bases from V and 5 bases from J, with 8 bases between. The CDR3 loop spans 12 amino acids. Germline values: CDR1 SNHLY, CDR2 FYNNEI. The CDR3 nucleotides read TGTGCCAGCAAGGGATTGAATGAAAAACTGTTTTTT. Amino acids: CASKGLNEKLFF.

This clonotype has just a few counts. This rearrangement joins TRBV20-1 to TRBJ2-4; D uncertain. V gave up 3 bases and J gave up 0 bases, with 9 bases separating them. CDR1 and CDR2 from the germline V gene are DFQATT and SNEGSKA (reference sequence). The CDR3 is 14 residues long. Here the CDR3 DNA reads TGCAGTGCTAGCGGGTTCCTAGCCAAAAACATTCAGTACTTC. This translates into CSASGFLAKNIQYF.

V usage is TRBV27 and J usage is TRBJ2-2; 9 nucleotides align to TRBD1. The J segment lost 4 bases and the V segment lost 1 base, leaving 4 bases of the junction unmatched. CDR1 and CDR2 from the germline V gene are MNHEY and SMNVEV (reference sequence). This CDR3 region has 16 residues. Here the CDR3 reads CASSLWGDRVTGELFF. CDR3 sequence (DNA): TGTGCCAGCAGTTTATGGGGGGACAGGGTCACCGGGGAGCTGTTTTTT.

The V call is TRBV4-1, the J call TRBJ2-7, with 10 bases matching TRBD1. Per the germline V gene, CDR1 is MGHRA and CDR2 is YSYEKL. The trim removed 1 base at V and 4 bases at J, leaving 7 bases unmatched. CDR3 length equals 16 residues. The CDR3 region is CASSQGETGGSYEQYF. As DNA, the CDR3 is TGCGCCAGCAGCCAAGGAGAGACAGGGGGCTCGTACGAGCAGTACTTC.